Below, 28 T cell receptor beta chains from the same sample are listed, as sequenced in a study of shared clonotypes between healthy human individuals. Generated by immunoSEQ multiplex PCR, the TCRdb table keeps only in-frame clones and is missing some. The table records some 660,000 clones, about 80% of them present only once. The sample taken for sequencing was memory CD4+ T cells sorted from blood. The subset is: CD45RA-negative fraction. The receptors derive from a young woman in good health.

The CDR3 coding sequence is TGCGCCAGCAGCTCGGACAGCACTAATGAAAAACTGTTTTTT. Translating gives CASSSDSTNEKLFF. J is TRBJ1-4 and V is TRBV5-1; TRBD1 might be the D (6 bases). Germline CDR1 reads SGHRS; CDR2 reads YFSETQ. V shed 3 bases and J shed 2 bases, with 8 bases lying between them. There are 14 residues in the CDR3. Full variable domain (missing parts from reference TRBV5-1 and TRBJ1-4): KAGVTQTPRYLIKTRGQQVTLSCSPISGHRSVSWYQQTPGQGLQFLFEYFSETQRNKGNFPGRFSGRQFSNSRSEMNVSTLELGDSALYLCASSSDSTNEKLFFGSGTQLSVL.

CDR3 sequence: CATKAGSDVGTDTQYF. The CDR3 region has the DNA TGTGCCACTAAGGCGGGAAGCGACGTGGGCACAGATACGCAGTATTTT. The chain has TRBV19 and TRBJ2-3, with D possibly matching TRBD2 (6 bases). V dropped 10 bases and J dropped 1 base, with 21 bases sitting between them. This CDR3 region has 16 residues. From germline, CDR1 is LNHDA and CDR2 SQIVND (reference sequence).

The chain recombines TRBV7-9 with TRBJ2-7; either TRBD1 or TRBD2 may supply D (5 bases each). Germline CDR1 is SEHNR and CDR2 is FQNEAQ (reference sequence). The CDR3 covers 15 residues. Deletions cut 1 base from V and 5 bases from J, with 15 bases between. The DNA for the CDR3 is TGTGCCAGCAGCTTAGGTTTTGAGGGGACGGACGAGCAGTACTTC. It yields the protein CASSLGFEGTDEQYF.

The chain joins TRBV15 to TRBJ2-2; 10 nucleotides match TRBD2. The germline V gene has CDR1 LNHNV and CDR2 YYDKDF (reference sequence). The CDR3 totals 21 residues. V gave up 0 bases and J gave up 7 bases; unmatched junction bases: 20. The DNA for the CDR3 is TGTGCCACCAGCAGAGAGGCGGCGATTTCCGTAGCGGGAGGAGCAGGCGGGGAGCTGTTTTTT. This codes for CATSREAAISVAGGAGGELFF.

The chain has TRBV19 and TRBJ1-4; D is perhaps TRBD1 (6 bases). Trimming cost V 5 bases and J 8 bases, with 18 bases left between them. CDR1 is LNHDA and CDR2 is SQIVND in the germline V gene (reference sequence). The CDR3 contains 15 residues. CDR3 nucleotide sequence: TGTGCCAGTAGTCGAGGAGGGGGAGATAAGGAAAAACTGTTTTTT. Protein product: CASSRGGGDKEKLFF.

This clone has a handful of counts. J is TRBJ1-4 and V is TRBV7-9, with D unclear. V shed 5 bases and J shed 3 bases, with 16 bases lying between them. This CDR3 contains 16 residues. Germline CDR1 reads SEHNR; CDR2 reads FQNEAQ (reference sequence). CDR3 sequence reads: CASSVRTRRSNEKLFF. CDR3 sequence (DNA): TGTGCCAGCAGCGTCCGTACAAGGCGATCTAATGAAAAACTGTTTTTT.

The chain combines TRBV19 with TRBJ1-2; no clear D. V shed 2 bases and J shed 6 bases, with 10 bases lying between them. From germline, CDR1 is LNHDA and CDR2 SQIVND (reference sequence). The CDR3 loop spans 13 amino acids. CDR3 amino acids: CASSIPPLHGYTF. The CDR3 nucleotides read TGTGCCAGTAGTATACCCCCTCTCCATGGCTACACCTTC.

This sequence joins TRBV27 and TRBJ2-1; D is undetermined. The CDR3 spans 14 residues. The germline CDR1 and CDR2 sequences are MNHEY and SMNVEV (reference sequence). V lost 4 bases to trimming and J lost 4 bases, with 11 bases between them. The CDR3 sequence: CASSSLHKYNEQFF. DNA of the CDR3: TGTGCCAGCAGTTCCCTACACAAATACAATGAGCAGTTCTTC.

This clone has just one count. The chain links TRBV7-8 to TRBJ2-7, with D unclear. The length of the CDR3 is 18 residues. The germline V gene has CDR1 SGHVS and CDR2 FQNEAQ. Deletions cut 5 bases from V and 0 bases from J, with 23 bases between. CDR3 DNA: TGTGCCAGCAGCCTCCCTCCCTCTCTTGGAATGAGCTCCTACGAGCAGTACTTC. It is translated as CASSLPPSLGMSSYEQYF.

This clone has just a few counts. The gene calls are TRBV4-1 and TRBJ2-6; D may match TRBD1 or TRBD2 (5 bases each). Germline CDR1 is MGHRA and CDR2 is YSYEKL. The V end was cut by 1 base, the J end by 2 bases, with 9 bases between. The CDR3 runs 16 residues. The CDR3 nucleotides are TGCGCCAGCAGCCAAGTGGGGGTAGCTGGGGCCAACGTCCTGACTTTC. Amino acids: CASSQVGVAGANVLTF.

This clone was counted at least ten times. V usage is TRBV28 and J usage is TRBJ2-5; 9 bases are shared with TRBD1. Germline lookup yields CDR1 MDHEN and CDR2 SYDVKM. CDR3 length: 15 residues. The junction had 7 bases not matched to a gene; V was cut back by 4 bases and J by 4 bases. The CDR3 loop reads CASSSPGQGAETQYF. In DNA form, the CDR3 reads TGTGCCAGCAGTTCACCGGGACAGGGTGCAGAGACCCAGTACTTC.

The J gene is TRBJ2-5, the V gene TRBV10-3; D unclear. Germline V CDR1 and CDR2: ENHRY, SYGVKD. The CDR3 covers 11 residues. Trimming removed 10 bases from V and 3 bases from J, with 9 bases in between. CDR3 bases: TGTGCCACGCGCAGAGAAGAGACCCAGTACTTC. Protein product: CATRREETQYF.

This clone was found a few times. The chain carries TRBV9 and TRBJ1-3; weak D call: TRBD1 (6 bases). The V and J ends lost 3 bases and 0 bases respectively, with 10 bases between them. The CDR3 extends over 15 amino acids. CDR1 SGDLS and CDR2 YYNGEE come from the germline V gene. The CDR3 nucleotides are TGTGCCAGCAGCGGACAGGCGCTCTCTGGAAACACCATATATTTT. It encodes CASSGQALSGNTIYF. Full variable domain (missing parts from reference TRBV9 and TRBJ1-3): DSGVTQTPKHLITATGQRVTLRCSPRSGDLSVYWYQQSLDQGLQFLIQYYNGEERAKGNILERFSAQQFPDLHSELNLSSLELGDSALYFCASSGQALSGNTIYFGEGSWLTVV.

This clone came up a few times. The V gene is TRBV19, the J gene TRBJ1-4; D uncertain. The CDR3 consists of 17 residues. V was trimmed by 4 bases and J by 0 bases, leaving 15 bases between them. Germline V gene data show CDR1 as LNHDA and CDR2 as SQIVND (reference sequence). CDR3 bases: TGTGCCAGTAGTACCCCTTTCGGAGCCGCAACTAATGAAAAACTGTTTTTT. The encoded protein is CASSTPFGAATNEKLFF.

This clone was found many times. The chain carries TRBV6-5 and TRBJ1-2; weak D call: TRBD1 (5 bases). Trimming took off 3 bases at V and 2 bases at J, with 13 bases between the two ends. The CDR3 spans 15 residues. Germline lookup yields CDR1 MNHEY and CDR2 SVGAGI. The CDR3 DNA sequence: TGTGCCAGCAGTTATGACAGCCCGGAGAACTATGGCTACACCTTC. This gives the protein CASSYDSPENYGYTF.

The rearrangement uses TRBV1 and TRBJ2-3; TRBD2, as called in the table, went unchecked against the DNA. TRBV1 is a recognized pseudogene. The CDR3 totals 13 residues. CDR3 in amino acids: CTSSQEVLGTQYF. For the CDR3, the DNA is TGCACCAGCAGCCAGGAGGTGTTGGGGACGCAGTATTTT.

This clone was seen once. V is TRBV21-1 and J is TRBJ1-5. TRBV21-1 is listed as a pseudogene. The CDR3 runs 13 residues. The CDR3 protein is CASSNIIGQPQHF. In DNA form, the CDR3 reads TGTGCCAGCAGCAACATCATTGGTCAGCCCCAGCATTTT.

V is TRBV5-4 and J is TRBJ1-5; no reliable D call. Germline V gene lookup returns CDR1 SGHNT and CDR2 YYREEE (reference sequence). The CDR3 consists of 15 residues. Trimming removed 5 bases at V and 0 bases at J, with 12 bases between. CDR3 sequence reads: CASRRPVGSNQPQHF. The CDR3 region has the DNA TGTGCCAGCAGAAGACCCGTGGGTAGCAATCAGCCCCAGCATTTT.

The chain couples TRBV7-9 to TRBJ2-6; 8 positions match TRBD2. The junction had 7 bases not matched to a gene; V was cut back by 5 bases and J by 1 base. Germline V CDR1 and CDR2: SEHNR, FQNEAQ (reference sequence). The CDR3 loop spans 17 amino acids. The CDR3 loop is CASSPSAGGSGANVLTF. The CDR3 region has the DNA TGTGCCAGCAGCCCATCGGCGGGGGGTTCTGGGGCCAACGTCCTGACTTTC. Supplemented by reference TRBV7-9 and TRBJ2-6, the full variable domain reads DTGVSQNPRHKITKRGQNVTFRCDPISEHNRLYWYRQTLGQGPEFLTYFQNEAQLEKSRLLSDRFSAERPKGSFSTLEIQRTEQGDSAMYLCASSPSAGGSGANVLTFGAGSRLTVL.

The rearrangement links TRBV5-1 to TRBJ2-1; 14 nucleotides align to TRBD2. V dropped 4 bases and J dropped 7; count of bases not matched to a gene: 4. There are 15 residues in the CDR3. Per the germline V gene, CDR1 is SGHRS and CDR2 is YFSETQ. The CDR3 DNA sequence: TGCGCCAGCAGCGGCGGGACTAGCGGGAGTAATGAGCAGTTCTTC. Encoded protein: CASSGGTSGSNEQFF.

V is TRBV2 and J is TRBJ2-3; D is perhaps TRBD2 (6 bases). V was trimmed by 8 bases and J by 0 bases, leaving 12 bases between them. This CDR3 has 14 residues. In germline, CDR1 is SNHLY, CDR2 FYNNEI. CDR3 coding DNA: TGTGCCAGCCTCCTAGCGTTTAGCACAGATACGCAGTATTTT. Residues: CASLLAFSTDTQYF.

DNA for the CDR3: TGTGCCAGTAGTTTTACGGGACAGGGAGCTTTCTTT. This encodes CASSFTGQGAFF. This chain uses TRBV19 with TRBJ1-1; 9 nucleotides line up with TRBD1. CDR1 LNHDA and CDR2 SQIVND come from the germline V gene (reference sequence). CDR3 length: 12 residues. Losses at the gene ends were 5 bases for V and 10 bases for J; bases not matched to a gene: 5.

Of note for this clone: Being one base from a much bigger clone, this may be a read error. Within the sample, other DNA sequences also encode this same CDR3. V and J are TRBV5-1 and TRBJ2-5; 9 nucleotides line up with TRBD1. After removal of 5 bases from V and 1 base from J, the junction contained 6 bases not matched to a gene. In germline, CDR1 is SGHRS, CDR2 YFSETQ. The length of the CDR3 is 15 residues. The CDR3 sequence is CASRPPGQGQETQYF. In DNA, the CDR3 is TGCGCCAGCAGGCCTCCGGGACAGGGCCAAGAGACCCAGTACTTC.

This sequence joins TRBV28 and TRBJ1-2; 7 bases map to TRBD1. Losses at the gene ends were 6 bases for V and 4 bases for J; bases not matched to a gene: 5. The germline CDR1 and CDR2 sequences are MDHEN and SYDVKM. This CDR3 has 13 amino acids. The CDR3 spells CASSLGGLYGYTF. CDR3 nucleotide sequence: TGTGCCAGCAGCCTAGGGGGCCTCTATGGCTACACCTTC.

This clone was seen only a few times. The rearrangement joins TRBV7-2 to TRBJ2-5; D unresolved. V lost 5 bases to trimming and J lost 9 bases, with 22 bases between them. Germline CDR1 reads SGHTA; CDR2 reads FQGNSA. CDR3 size: 15 residues. In nucleotides, the CDR3 is TGTGCCAGCAGCCCCCTTGCGCTCGCTTTGTCGGCCCAGTACTTC. It specifies CASSPLALALSAQYF.

This sequence joins TRBV27 and TRBJ2-2; possibly TRBD1 for D (6 bases). The germline gives CDR1 MNHEY, CDR2 SMNVEV (reference sequence). Trimming pared 3 bases from V and 3 bases from J, leaving 14 bases between. This CDR3 is built from 16 residues. The CDR3 spells CASSFIGGQDTGELFF. As DNA, the CDR3 is TGTGCCAGCAGTTTTATTGGGGGACAAGACACCGGGGAGCTGTTTTTT.

The chain is built from TRBV4-1 and TRBJ2-7, with 14 positions matching TRBD2. Germline V CDR1 and CDR2: MGHRA, YSYEKL. The junction had 1 base not matched to a gene; V was cut back by 1 base and J by 2 bases. The CDR3 consists of 16 residues. The CDR3 nucleotides are TGCGCCAGCAGCCAAGGACTAGCGGGAGGGCCCTACGAGCAGTACTTC. It encodes CASSQGLAGGPYEQYF.

The V and J genes are TRBV2 and TRBJ2-2, with 13 bases that match TRBD2. The CDR3 covers 17 residues. The V gene end was trimmed by 7 bases and the J gene end by 8 bases; junction bases not matched to a gene: 13. Germline values: CDR1 SNHLY, CDR2 FYNNEI. The CDR3 nucleotides are TGTGCCAGCACCCGTGGAGGACTAGCGGGAGTTGTAGGGGAGCTGTTTTTT. Amino acid sequence: CASTRGGLAGVVGELFF. The full variable domain, in which reference TRBV2 and TRBJ2-2 provide the parts outside the CDR3, is EPEVTQTPSHQVTQMGQEVILRCVPISNHLYFYWYRQILGQKVEFLVSFYNNEISEKSEIFDDQFSVERPDGSNFTLKIRSTKLEDSAMYFCASTRGGLAGVVGELFFGEGSRLTVL.